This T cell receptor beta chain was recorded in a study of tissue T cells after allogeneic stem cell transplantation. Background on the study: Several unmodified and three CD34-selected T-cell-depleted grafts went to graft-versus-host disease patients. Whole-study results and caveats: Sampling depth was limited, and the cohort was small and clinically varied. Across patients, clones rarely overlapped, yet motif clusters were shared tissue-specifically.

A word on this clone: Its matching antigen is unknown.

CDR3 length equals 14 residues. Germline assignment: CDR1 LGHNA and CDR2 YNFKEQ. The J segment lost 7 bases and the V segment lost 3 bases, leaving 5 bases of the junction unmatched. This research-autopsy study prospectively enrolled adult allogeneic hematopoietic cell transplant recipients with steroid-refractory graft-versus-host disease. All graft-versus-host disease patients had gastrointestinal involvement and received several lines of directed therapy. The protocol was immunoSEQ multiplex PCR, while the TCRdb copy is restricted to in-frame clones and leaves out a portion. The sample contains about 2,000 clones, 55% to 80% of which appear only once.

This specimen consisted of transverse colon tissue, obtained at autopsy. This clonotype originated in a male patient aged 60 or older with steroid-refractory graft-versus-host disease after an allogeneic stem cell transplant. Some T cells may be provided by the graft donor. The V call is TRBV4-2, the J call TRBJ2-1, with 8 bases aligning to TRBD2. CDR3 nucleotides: TGTGCCAGCAGCCATACCGGGACTAGAAATGAGCAGTTCTTC. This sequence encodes CASSHTGTRNEQFF.